Described below is a single T cell receptor (beta chain) sequence and its context. This clone was recorded a few times. It has no known antigen specificity. Base qualities are missing; no much larger clone stands one base away. Trimmed from V: 1 base; trimmed from J: 6 bases; junction bases lacking a gene match: 2. CDR1 and CDR2 are read off the germline V gene as SGHVS and FNYEAQ. The CDR3, from cysteine to phenylalanine, totals 14 residues. Only the CDR3 portion is preserved as DNA: 42 bases, with reading frame beginning at the first base. The receptor library was made with the immunoSEQ multiplex PCR assay. Per the source publication's procedure: A statistical classification framework was built for diagnosing cytomegalovirus status from the catalog of TCR beta chain sequences. The clones in this table, taken by TCRdb from immuneACCESS, are in-frame only. Not every clone is retained; where verified, under half of the shortfall comes from an unresolved V gene, and the cause of the rest is unknown. That table furnishes V, J and clone size, whereas the DNA furnished D and trimming. The sample data list over 120,000 clones, and approximately 86% of these were observed just once. Jointly, the top ten make up under 5% of the sample.

These data are taken from a study of cytomegalovirus exposure and HLA in healthy donors (dated by TCRdb to 2017 to 2019). Regarding the study in general: According to a later analysis, the roughly 120 validation repertoires were produced on the same platform as the 666 repertoires of the first cohort. The aim of the study was to test whether cataloging public T cell receptors could identify signatures of past pathogen exposure. Besides the first cohort of hundreds of subjects, a separate validation cohort made up of 120 different subjects was used. To predict cytomegalovirus infection status, the study brought together high-throughput TCR immunosequencing, statistical association of individual TCRs with disease status, and machine learning.

Separate from the approximately 670-subject first cohort, the validation cohort of 120 subjects was the group to which the donors belonged. The paper as a whole reports these results and caveats: The study gave a list of about 160 TCR beta chains associated with cytomegalovirus. In vitro tests confirmed that a few of the cytomegalovirus-associated TCR beta chains recognize cytomegalovirus antigens. The classifier was reported to diagnose cytomegalovirus status with high specificity and sensitivity in both the original and validation cohorts. The validation cohort had no HLA typing available for a later analysis, so co-occurrence within that cohort was assessed over all 120 or so repertoires. Most TCR sequences were observed very rarely across donors, whereas some public TCRs were present in many individuals. It was suggested by the authors that the approach could potentially be generalized to other disease states and immunological phenotypes. Of the cluster scores, roughly 95% were above 0 in a later analysis, which found that TCRs clustered in the first cohort also tended to co-occur in the 95 to 150 validation repertoires.

This sequence originates from a man aged 18 to 29 in good health and CMV-seropositive. What was sequenced was PBMCs. Recombination linked TRBV7-6 to TRBJ2-2; TRBD1 aligns with 7 central bases. The nucleotide sequence is given as TGTGCCAGCAGCTTAGAAGGGGGCTCCGGGGAGCTGTTTTTT. Its amino acids are CASSLEGGSGELFF.